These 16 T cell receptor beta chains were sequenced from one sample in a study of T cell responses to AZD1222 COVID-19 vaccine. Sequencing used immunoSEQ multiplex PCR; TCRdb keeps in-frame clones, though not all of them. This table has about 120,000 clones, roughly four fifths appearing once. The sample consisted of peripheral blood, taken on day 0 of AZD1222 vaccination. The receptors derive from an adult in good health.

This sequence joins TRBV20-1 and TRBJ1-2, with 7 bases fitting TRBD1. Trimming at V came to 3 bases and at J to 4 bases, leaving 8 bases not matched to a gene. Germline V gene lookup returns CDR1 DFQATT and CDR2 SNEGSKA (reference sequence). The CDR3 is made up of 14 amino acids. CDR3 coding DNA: TGCAGTGCTAGTGACTTAGACAGGGTCTATGGCTACACCTTC. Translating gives CSASDLDRVYGYTF.

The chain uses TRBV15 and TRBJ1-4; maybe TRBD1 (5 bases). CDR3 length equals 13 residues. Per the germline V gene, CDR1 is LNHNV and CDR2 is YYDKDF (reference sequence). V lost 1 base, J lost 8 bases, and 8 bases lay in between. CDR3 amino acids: CATSRGTNEKLFF. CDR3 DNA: TGTGCCACCAGCAGAGGGACAAACGAAAAACTGTTTTTT.

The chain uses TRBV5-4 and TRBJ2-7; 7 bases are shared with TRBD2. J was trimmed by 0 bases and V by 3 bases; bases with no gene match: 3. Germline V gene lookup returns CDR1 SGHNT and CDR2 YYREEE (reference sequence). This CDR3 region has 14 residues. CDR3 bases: TGTGCCAGCAGCTGGGGCGGGGGCTCCTACGAGCAGTACTTC. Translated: CASSWGGGSYEQYF.

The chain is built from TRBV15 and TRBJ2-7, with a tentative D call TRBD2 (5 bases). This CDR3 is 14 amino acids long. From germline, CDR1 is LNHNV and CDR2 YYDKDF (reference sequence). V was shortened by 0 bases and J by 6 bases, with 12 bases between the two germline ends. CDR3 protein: CATSRDLDAGEQYF. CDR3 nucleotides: TGTGCCACCAGCAGAGATCTTGATGCGGGCGAGCAGTACTTC. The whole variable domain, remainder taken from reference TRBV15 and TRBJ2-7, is DAMVIQNPRYQVTQFGKPVTLSCSQTLNHNVMYWYQQKSSQAPKLLFHYYDKDFNNEADTPDNFQSRRPNTSFCFLDIRSPGLGDTAMYLCATSRDLDAGEQYFGPGTRLTVT.

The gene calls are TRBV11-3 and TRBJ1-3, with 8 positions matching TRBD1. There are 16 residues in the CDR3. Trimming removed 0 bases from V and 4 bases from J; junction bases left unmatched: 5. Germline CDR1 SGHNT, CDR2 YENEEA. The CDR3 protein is CASSLDQGTGGNTIYF. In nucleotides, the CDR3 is TGTGCCAGCAGCTTAGACCAGGGGACAGGCGGAAACACCATATATTTT. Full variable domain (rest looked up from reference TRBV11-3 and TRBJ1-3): EAGVVQSPRYKIIEKKQPVAFWCNPISGHNTLYWYLQNLGQGPELLIRYENEEAVDDSQLPKDRFSAERLKGVDSTLKIQPAELGDSAVYLCASSLDQGTGGNTIYFGEGSWLTVV.

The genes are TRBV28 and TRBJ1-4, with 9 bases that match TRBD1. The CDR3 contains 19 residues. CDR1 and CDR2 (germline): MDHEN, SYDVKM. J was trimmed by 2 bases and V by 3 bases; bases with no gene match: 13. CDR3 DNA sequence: TGTGCCAGCAGTTTGGTCCGGGACAGGGTACTTTCGACTAATGAAAAACTGTTTTTT. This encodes CASSLVRDRVLSTNEKLFF. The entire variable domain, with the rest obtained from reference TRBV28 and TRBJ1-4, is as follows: DVKVTQSSRYLVKRTGEKVFLECVQDMDHENMFWYRQDPGLGLRLIYFSYDVKMKEKGDIPEGYSVSREKKERFSLILESASTNQTSMYLCASSLVRDRVLSTNEKLFFGSGTQLSVL.

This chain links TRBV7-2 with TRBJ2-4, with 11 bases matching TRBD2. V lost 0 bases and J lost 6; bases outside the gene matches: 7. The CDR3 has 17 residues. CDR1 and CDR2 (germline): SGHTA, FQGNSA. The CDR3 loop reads CASSLAASGGTSNIQYF. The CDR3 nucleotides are TGTGCCAGCAGCTTAGCGGCTAGCGGGGGGACTTCAAACATTCAGTACTTC.

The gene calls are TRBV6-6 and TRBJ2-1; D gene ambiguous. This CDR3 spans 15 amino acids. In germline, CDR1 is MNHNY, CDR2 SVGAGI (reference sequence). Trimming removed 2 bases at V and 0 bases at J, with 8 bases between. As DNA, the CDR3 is TGTGCCAGCAGTTACACCTCATTCTCCTACAATGAGCAGTTCTTC. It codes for CASSYTSFSYNEQFF.

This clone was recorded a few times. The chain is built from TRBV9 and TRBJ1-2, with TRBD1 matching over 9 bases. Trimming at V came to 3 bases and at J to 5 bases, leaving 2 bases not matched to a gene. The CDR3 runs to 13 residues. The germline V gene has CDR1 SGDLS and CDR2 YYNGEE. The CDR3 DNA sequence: TGTGCCAGCAGCGCCGGGACAGGGTATGGCTACACCTTC. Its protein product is CASSAGTGYGYTF.

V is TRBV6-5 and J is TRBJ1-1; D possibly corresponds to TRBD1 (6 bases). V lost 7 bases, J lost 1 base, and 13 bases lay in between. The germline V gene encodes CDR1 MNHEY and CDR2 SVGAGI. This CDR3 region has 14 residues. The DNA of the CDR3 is TGTGCCAGCAAGGCGGGGGGCCCGAACACTGAAGCTTTCTTT. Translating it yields CASKAGGPNTEAFF.

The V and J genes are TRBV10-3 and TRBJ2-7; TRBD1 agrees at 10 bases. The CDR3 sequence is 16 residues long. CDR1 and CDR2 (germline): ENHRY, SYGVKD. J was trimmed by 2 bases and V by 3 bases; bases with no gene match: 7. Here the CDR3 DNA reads TGTGCCATCAGTGACCGACAGGGGGCGTTAGCCTACGAGCAGTACTTC. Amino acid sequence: CAISDRQGALAYEQYF.

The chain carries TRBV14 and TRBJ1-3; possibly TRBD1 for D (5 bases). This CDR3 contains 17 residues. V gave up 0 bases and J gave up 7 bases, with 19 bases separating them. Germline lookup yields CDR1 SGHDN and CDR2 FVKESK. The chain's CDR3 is CASSQDWWQGSGNTIYF. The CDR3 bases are TGTGCCAGCAGCCAAGATTGGTGGCAGGGAAGTGGGAACACCATATATTTT.

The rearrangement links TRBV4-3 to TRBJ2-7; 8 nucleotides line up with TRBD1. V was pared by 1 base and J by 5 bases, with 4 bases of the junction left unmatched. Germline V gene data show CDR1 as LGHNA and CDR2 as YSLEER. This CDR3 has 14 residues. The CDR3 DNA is TGCGCCAGCAGCCAAGTGGCAGGGGGCAACGAGCAGTACTTC. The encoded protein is CASSQVAGGNEQYF.

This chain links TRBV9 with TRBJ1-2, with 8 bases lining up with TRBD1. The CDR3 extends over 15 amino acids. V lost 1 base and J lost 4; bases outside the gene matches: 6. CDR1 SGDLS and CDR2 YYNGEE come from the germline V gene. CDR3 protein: CASSVSTGAPYGYTF. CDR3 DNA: TGTGCCAGCAGCGTATCGACAGGGGCCCCCTATGGCTACACCTTC.

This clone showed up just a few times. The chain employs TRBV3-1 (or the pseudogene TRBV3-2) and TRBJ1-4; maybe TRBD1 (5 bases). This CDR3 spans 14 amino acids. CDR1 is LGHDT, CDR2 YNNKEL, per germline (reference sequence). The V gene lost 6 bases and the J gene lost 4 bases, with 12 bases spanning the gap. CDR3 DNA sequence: TGTGCCAGCAGTCACCGGGACTATAATGAAAAACTGTTTTTT. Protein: CASSHRDYNEKLFF.

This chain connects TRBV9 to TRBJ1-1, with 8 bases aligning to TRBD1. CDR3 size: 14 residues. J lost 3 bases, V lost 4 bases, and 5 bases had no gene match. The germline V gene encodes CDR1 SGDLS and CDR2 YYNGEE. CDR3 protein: CASSPDRAYTEAFF. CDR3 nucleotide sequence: TGTGCCAGCAGCCCGGACAGGGCGTACACTGAAGCTTTCTTT.